The 13 T cell receptor beta chains listed next were all sequenced from one sample in a study of T cells in Graves' hyperthyroidism and ophthalmopathy. It was RNA transcripts that yielded the amplified TCR beta CDR3 regions. The study used the HTBI primer set for a first-round RT-PCR of the TCR CDR3. Via MiXCR, TCRdb re-called the multiplex PCR reads, giving one row per CDR3 protein. The sample lists hundreds of thousands of distinct CDR3 sequences, around 20% occurring once. The source material was blood. The receptor set was obtained from a man aged 25 to 40 with Graves' ophthalmopathy.

This clonotype has only a few counts. The gene calls are TRBV3-1 and TRBJ2-2, with D perhaps matching TRBD1 (6 bases). Per germline, CDR1 LGHDT and CDR2 YNNKEL (reference sequence). The ends were cut back, 10 bases at V and 4 bases at J, with 13 bases in the middle. This CDR3 is 13 amino acids long. The CDR3 here is CATYRVGTGELFF. In DNA form, the CDR3 reads TGTGCCACGTACAGGGTTGGCACCGGGGAGCTGTTTTTT.

V gene TRBV4-1 combines with J gene TRBJ1-6, with D uncertain. V lost 4 bases and J 8 bases, leaving 6 bases between the germline ends. This CDR3 is 12 amino acids long. Germline V gene lookup returns CDR1 MGHRA and CDR2 YSYEKL. The CDR3 nucleotides read TGCGCCAGCAGCCCCACCGATTCACCCCTCCACTTT. Encoded protein: CASSPTDSPLHF.

This clonotype was found a few times. V is TRBV7-9 and J is TRBJ1-1; 7 bases agree with TRBD1. The CDR3 totals 15 residues. Unmatched junction bases numbered 10, after V lost 6 bases and J lost 3 bases. CDR1 and CDR2 (germline): SEHNR, FQNEAQ (reference sequence). The CDR3 nucleotides read TGTGCCAGCAGTTTTACGACAGGGAAGGACACTGAAGCTTTCTTT. It is translated as CASSFTTGKDTEAFF.

The chain carries TRBV19 and TRBJ1-5, with a possible D match to TRBD1 (6 bases). Germline lookup yields CDR1 LNHDA and CDR2 SQIVND (reference sequence). Trimming took 3 bases from V and 5 from J, leaving 8 bases between them. There are 13 residues in the CDR3. CDR3 bases: TGTGCCAGTAGTATCGGGGGGCATCAGCCCCAGCATTTT. Its protein product is CASSIGGHQPQHF.

This clonotype was found a few times. This rearrangement joins TRBV20-1 to TRBJ1-5, with no clear D. The CDR3 length is 15 residues. Deletions cut 2 bases from V and 6 bases from J, with 17 bases between. Per germline, CDR1 DFQATT and CDR2 SNEGSKA (reference sequence). The CDR3 reads CSARWSAYPGQPQHF. CDR3 nucleotides: TGCAGTGCTAGATGGTCTGCGTACCCTGGTCAGCCCCAGCATTTT.

This clonotype has at least ten counts. The genes are TRBV7-9 and TRBJ2-7; no reliable D call. CDR1 is SEHNR and CDR2 is FQNEAQ in the germline V gene (reference sequence). The CDR3 has 14 residues. The V and J ends lost 1 base and 2 bases respectively, with 9 bases between them. In DNA, the CDR3 is TGTGCCAGCAGCTTAGAAGGCAGAACCTACGAGCAGTACTTC. Protein: CASSLEGRTYEQYF.

The chain employs TRBV10-3 and TRBJ1-2; 10 nucleotides match TRBD1. Germline trimming cut 0 bases from V and 5 bases from J; bases unmatched to any gene: 0. Germline CDR1 and CDR2: ENHRY and SYGVKD. CDR3 length: 14 amino acids. Here the CDR3 DNA reads TGTGCCATCAGTGAGTCGGGACAGGGGTATGGCTACACCTTC. Protein: CAISESGQGYGYTF.

This chain uses TRBV7-9 with TRBJ2-2; no firm D call. Trimming took 5 bases from V and 1 from J, leaving 5 bases between them. The CDR3 loop spans 13 amino acids. Germline CDR1 is SEHNR and CDR2 is FQNEAQ (reference sequence). CDR3: CASSTWNTGELFF. The DNA for the CDR3 is TGTGCCAGCAGCACCTGGAACACCGGGGAGCTGTTTTTT.

This clonotype was counted many times. In nucleotides, the CDR3 is TGCGCCAGCAGTGCAGTTGTAGGCGATGAGCAGTTCTTC. It specifies CASSAVVGDEQFF. The chain joins TRBV5-1 to TRBJ2-1; unclear D gene. V shed 5 bases and J shed 8 bases, with 14 bases lying between them. The V gene's germline CDR1 is SGHRS and CDR2 YFSETQ. This CDR3 region has 13 residues.

This clonotype was seen more than once but under ten times. The CDR3 DNA reads as TGTGCCAGCAGCCGAGACGGGACAGGACTTAACTATGGCTACACCTTC. This encodes CASSRDGTGLNYGYTF. The chain employs TRBV7-2 and TRBJ1-2; 8 nucleotides agree with TRBD1. The CDR3 extends over 16 amino acids. V shed 5 bases and J 1 base; nucleotides not matched to a gene: 9. Germline V lookup: CDR1 SGHTA, CDR2 FQGNSA.

The chain employs TRBV20-1 and TRBJ1-6, with 7 bases matching TRBD1. V lost 0 bases, J lost 8 bases, and 7 bases stayed unmatched. The V gene's germline CDR1 is DFQATT and CDR2 SNEGSKA (reference sequence). This CDR3 comprises 15 residues. The CDR3 region has the DNA TGCAGTGCTAGAGATCCGAGGACAGGTGATTCACCCCTCCACTTT. It codes for CSARDPRTGDSPLHF.

The rearrangement uses TRBV27 and TRBJ2-5; 10 bases match TRBD1. The germline V gene has CDR1 MNHEY and CDR2 SMNVEV (reference sequence). V was pared by 3 bases and J by 5 bases, with 6 bases of the junction left unmatched. CDR3 length: 15 residues. Here the CDR3 reads CASSFSTGGRETQYF. The DNA of the CDR3 is TGTGCCAGCAGTTTCTCGACAGGGGGCAGGGAGACCCAGTACTTC.

This clonotype was counted many times. The gene calls are TRBV9 and TRBJ2-7; D remains ambiguous. The V gene's germline CDR1 is SGDLS and CDR2 YYNGEE. This CDR3 is built from 14 residues. Trimming shortened V by 0 bases and J by 0 bases, and 7 bases separated the two germline ends. CDR3 loop: CASSVGPSSYEQYF. CDR3 coding DNA: TGTGCCAGCAGCGTAGGGCCCTCCTCCTACGAGCAGTACTTC.